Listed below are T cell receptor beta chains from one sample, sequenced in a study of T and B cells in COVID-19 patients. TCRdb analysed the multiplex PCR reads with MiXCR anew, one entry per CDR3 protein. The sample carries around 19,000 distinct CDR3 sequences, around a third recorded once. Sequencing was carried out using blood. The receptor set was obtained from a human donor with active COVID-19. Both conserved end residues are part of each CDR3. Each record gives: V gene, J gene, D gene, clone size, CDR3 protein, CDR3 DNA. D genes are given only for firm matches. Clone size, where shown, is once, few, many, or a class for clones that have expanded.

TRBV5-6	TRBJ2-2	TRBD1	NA	CASSLAGQGVTGELFF	TGTGCCAGCAGCTTGGCGGGACAGGGGGTCACCGGGGAGCTGTTTTTT
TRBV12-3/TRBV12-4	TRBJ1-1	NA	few	CASSLVQEAFF	TGTGCCAGCAGTTTGGTACAGGAAGCTTTCTTT
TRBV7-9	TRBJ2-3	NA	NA	CASSLSWGGDDTQYF	TGTGCCAGCAGCTTAAGTTGGGGGGGCGATGATACGCAGTATTTT
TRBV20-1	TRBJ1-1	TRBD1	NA	CSARGGQGDFGEAFF	TGCAGTGCTAGAGGCGGACAGGGAGATTTCGGGGAAGCTTTCTTT
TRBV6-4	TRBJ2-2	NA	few	CASSYLGGSTPNTGELFF	TGTGCCAGCAGCTATTTGGGGGGATCTACACCGAACACCGGGGAGCTGTTTTTT
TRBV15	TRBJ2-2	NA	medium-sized	CATSPGRRLRELFF	TGTGCCACCAGCCCCGGTAGACGGCTACGGGAGCTGTTTTTT
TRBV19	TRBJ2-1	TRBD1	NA	CASRGVPGQGANSYNEQFF	TGTGCCAGTAGAGGGGTCCCGGGACAGGGAGCCAACTCCTACAATGAGCAGTTCTTC
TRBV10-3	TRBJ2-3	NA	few	CAITERTSATDTQYF	TGTGCCATCACCGAAAGGACTTCCGCCACAGATACGCAGTATTTT
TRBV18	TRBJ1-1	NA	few	CASSPQAGGDTEAFF	TGTGCCAGCTCACCACAAGCAGGTGGAGACACTGAAGCTTTCTTT
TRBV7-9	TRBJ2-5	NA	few	CASSFPGRQETQYF	TGTGCCAGCAGCTTTCCCGGACGGCAAGAGACCCAGTACTTC
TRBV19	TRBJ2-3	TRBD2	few	CASNPTSGGTTDTQYF	TGTGCCAGTAACCCGACTAGCGGGGGGACCACAGATACGCAGTATTTT